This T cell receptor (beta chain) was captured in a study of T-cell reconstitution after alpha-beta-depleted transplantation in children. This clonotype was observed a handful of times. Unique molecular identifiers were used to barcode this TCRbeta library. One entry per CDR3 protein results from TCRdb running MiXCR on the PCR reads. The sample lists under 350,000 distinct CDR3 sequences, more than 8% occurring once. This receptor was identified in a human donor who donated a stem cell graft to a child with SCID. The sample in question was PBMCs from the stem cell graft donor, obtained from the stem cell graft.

This CDR3 is CASSLSGSKTDTQYF. The CDR3 region has the DNA TGTGCCAGCAGCTTATCGGGTTCGAAAACAGATACGCAGTATTTT. The rearrangement links TRBV5-4 to TRBJ2-3; no clear D. The CDR3 is 15 amino acids. With 2 bases removed from V and 3 bases from J, the gap between germline ends came to 13 bases. Germline V lookup: CDR1 SGHNT, CDR2 YYREEE (reference sequence).